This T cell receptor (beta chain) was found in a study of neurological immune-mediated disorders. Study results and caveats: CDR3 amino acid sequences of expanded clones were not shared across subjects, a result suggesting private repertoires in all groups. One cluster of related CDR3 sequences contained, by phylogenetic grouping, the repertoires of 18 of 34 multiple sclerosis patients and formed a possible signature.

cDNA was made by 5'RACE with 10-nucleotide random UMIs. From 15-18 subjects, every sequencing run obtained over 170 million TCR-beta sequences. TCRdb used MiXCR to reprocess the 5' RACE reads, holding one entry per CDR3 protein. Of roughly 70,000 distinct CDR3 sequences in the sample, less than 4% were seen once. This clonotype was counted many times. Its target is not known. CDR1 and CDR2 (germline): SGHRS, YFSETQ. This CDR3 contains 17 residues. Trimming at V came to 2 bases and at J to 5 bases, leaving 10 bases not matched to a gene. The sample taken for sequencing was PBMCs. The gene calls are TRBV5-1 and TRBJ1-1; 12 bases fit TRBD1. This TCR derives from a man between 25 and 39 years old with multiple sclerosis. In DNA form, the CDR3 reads TGCGCCAGCAGCTTACCCCCCCGGGGACAGGGGGCTACTGAAGCTTTCTTT. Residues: CASSLPPRGQGATEAFF.